The 9 T cell receptor beta chains listed next were all sequenced from one sample in a study of OX40 agonist ivuxolimab in advanced cancers. Sequenced by immunoSEQ multiplex PCR; TCRdb stores in-frame clones only, minus some. Of about 53,000 clones in the sample, roughly 88% were seen once. The specimen comprised CD4+ or CD8+ T cells sorted from blood, sampled in a trial of the OX40 agonist ivuxolimab. The receptors stem from an adult with an advanced solid tumor such as melanoma, head and neck, liver or kidney cancer.

The rearrangement joins TRBV19 to TRBJ2-1, with D possibly being TRBD2 (7 bases). Germline V gene lookup returns CDR1 LNHDA and CDR2 SQIVND (reference sequence). V was clipped by 4 bases and J by 10 bases, with 20 bases between them. This CDR3 is 15 amino acids long. The CDR3: CASSRGGGGFPEQFF. DNA of the CDR3: TGTGCCAGTAGTAGGGGGGGAGGGGGTTTCCCCGAGCAGTTCTTC. Combining the CDR3 with reference TRBV19 and TRBJ2-1 gives the whole variable domain DGGITQSPKYLFRKEGQNVTLSCEQNLNHDAMYWYRQDPGQGLRLIYYSQIVNDFQKGDIAEGYSVSREKKESFPLTVTSAQKNPTAFYLCASSRGGGGFPEQFFGPGTRLTVL.

The J gene is TRBJ2-2, the V gene TRBV30, with D unresolved. Germline V gene data show CDR1 as GTSNPN and CDR2 as SVGIG (reference sequence). The CDR3 runs 14 residues. The germline V and J ends were trimmed by 0 bases and 1 base, with 6 bases remaining between them. CDR3 sequence (DNA): TGTGCCTGGAGTGTAATGTTGAACACCGGGGAGCTGTTTTTT. Amino acid sequence: CAWSVMLNTGELFF. Drawing the rest from reference TRBV30 and TRBJ2-2, the complete variable domain is SQTIHQWPATLVQPVGSPLSLECTVEGTSNPNLYWYRQAAGRGLQLLFYSVGIGQISSEVPQNLSASRPQDRQFILSSKKLLLSDSGFYLCAWSVMLNTGELFFGEGSRLTVL.

The chain carries TRBV19 and TRBJ1-1, with D unclear. The CDR3 consists of 12 residues. Per the germline V gene, CDR1 is LNHDA and CDR2 is SQIVND (reference sequence). V lost 3 bases, J lost 6 bases, and 8 bases lay in between. The CDR3 reads CASSMGGPEAFF. The CDR3 bases are TGTGCCAGTAGTATGGGTGGACCTGAAGCTTTCTTT.

In its sample, this clone was seen once. The chain has TRBV28 and TRBJ1-2, with 8 bases fitting TRBD1. The CDR3 consists of 15 residues. J gave up 4 bases and V 3 bases, and 7 bases lay outside the gene matches. Germline values: CDR1 MDHEN, CDR2 SYDVKM. CDR3 DNA sequence: TGTGCCAGCAGTTTGCTTCAGGGGGCCGGCTATGGCTACACCTTC. Protein sequence: CASSLLQGAGYGYTF.

The chain links TRBV25-1 to TRBJ1-2, with no clear D. The CDR3 contains 14 residues. Germline CDR1 is MGHDK and CDR2 is SYGVNS. V was clipped by 1 base and J by 4 bases, with 10 bases between them. CDR3 residues: CASSEWAAGYGYTF. In nucleotides, the CDR3 is TGTGCCAGCAGTGAATGGGCAGCTGGCTATGGCTACACCTTC.

This chain connects TRBV19 to TRBJ1-4; no clear D. Trimming shortened V by 4 bases and J by 8 bases, and 11 bases separated the two germline ends. Per the germline V gene, CDR1 is LNHDA and CDR2 is SQIVND (reference sequence). This CDR3 contains 13 residues. CDR3 in amino acids: CASSTWTEEKLFF. Here the CDR3 DNA reads TGTGCCAGTAGTACGTGGACGGAAGAAAAACTGTTTTTT.

This chain links TRBV29-1 with TRBJ1-2; D may be TRBD1 (5 bases). V dropped 3 bases and J dropped 6 bases, with 17 bases sitting between them. Germline V CDR1 and CDR2: SQVTM, ANQGSEA. The CDR3 length is 14 residues. CDR3 amino acids: CSVEGVAGRNGYTF. The DNA of the CDR3 is TGCAGCGTTGAGGGGGTGGCAGGGCGGAATGGCTACACCTTC.

The V and J genes are TRBV5-6 and TRBJ2-1, with no clear D. Trimming took 6 bases from V and 8 from J, leaving 9 bases between them. CDR1 is SGHDT, CDR2 YYEEEE, per germline. The CDR3 loop spans 11 amino acids. As DNA, the CDR3 is TGTGCCAGCACGTGGCGCTATGAGCAGTTCTTC. Its translation: CASTWRYEQFF.

In nucleotides, the CDR3 is TGCGCCAGCAGCTTGGGGGGCTCTGGAAACACCATATATTTT. Its protein is CASSLGGSGNTIYF. The chain links TRBV5-1 to TRBJ1-3; D is unclear. Germline V lookup: CDR1 SGHRS, CDR2 YFSETQ. This CDR3 is 14 amino acids long. V was cut by 0 bases and J by 0 bases, with 4 bases left in between. The whole variable domain, filled in from reference TRBV5-1 and TRBJ1-3, reads KAGVTQTPRYLIKTRGQQVTLSCSPISGHRSVSWYQQTPGQGLQFLFEYFSETQRNKGNFPGRFSGRQFSNSRSEMNVSTLELGDSALYLCASSLGGSGNTIYFGEGSWLTVV.